The T cell receptor (beta chain) under discussion was sequenced for a study of cytomegalovirus exposure and HLA in healthy donors. Findings and limits, study-wide: Roughly even sequencing depth across donors was the assumption behind the presence/absence analyses.

The PCR was carried out with 60 Vbeta primers and 13 Jbeta primers. Method: immunoSEQ multiplex PCR; TCRdb's copy keeps in-frame clones and lacks some. The sample has over 150,000 clones; 60% to 80% are singletons. J was trimmed by 10 bases and V by 7 bases; bases with no gene match: 15. Germline V gives CDR1 MNHEY, CDR2 SVGAGI. The CDR3 extends over 14 amino acids. As to this clone: Its target is unknown.

The clonotype originates from a young woman in good health and CMV-seronegative. The sample consisted of PBMCs. The V and J genes are TRBV6-5 and TRBJ1-1; the match to TRBD1 covers 7 bases. CDR3 in DNA: TGTGCCAGCAATAAGAGGGGGCAGGAAATTGGAGCTTTCTTT. The encoded protein is CASNKRGQEIGAFF.